Listed below are T cell receptor beta chains from one sample, sequenced in a study of patients and donors after allogeneic stem cell transplantation. From the RT-PCR reads, TCRdb called clonotypes with MiXCR, one entry per CDR3 protein. The sample carries roughly 230,000 distinct CDR3 sequences, over 12% recorded once. The sequencing sample was made of blood, either unsorted or a sorted T cell fraction (not recorded which). The receptors originated from a human donor who was either an allogeneic HSCT recipient or a stem cell or donor lymphocyte infusion donor (not recorded which). It is not recorded whose cells these are; they may come from a transplant donor. The CDR3 runs from the conserved cysteine through the conserved F or W. The D gene is left open where the match is weak. Where a row states a size, it is once, few, many or the class of an expanded clone; other rows omit it.

J | D | V | size | DNA | CDR3
TRBJ2-1 | NA | TRBV6-1 | NA | TGTGCCAGCAGTGAAGCGGGGGTGAGATACAATGAGCAGTTCTTC | CASSEAGVRYNEQFF
TRBJ2-2 | TRBD2 | TRBV5-1 | NA | TGCGCCAGCAGCCCCCTCATAGCGGGGGACAACACCGGGGAGCTGTTTTTT | CASSPLIAGDNTGELFF
TRBJ1-5 | NA | TRBV29-1 | many | TGCAGCGCATCGTTGGGGGTGGATCAGCCCCAGCATTTT | CSASLGVDQPQHF
TRBJ2-3 | TRBD2 | TRBV29-1 | many | TGCAGCGTTGGGACTAGCGGGAGGGAAGGCACGCAGTATTTT | CSVGTSGREGTQYF
TRBJ2-1 | TRBD2 | TRBV11-3 | few | TGTGCCAGCAGCTTAGCTAGCGGCACCTACAATGAGCAGTTCTTC | CASSLASGTYNEQFF
TRBJ2-7 | TRBD2 | TRBV10-3 | many | TGTGCCATCAGTGAACTAGCGGGGTCCTACGAGCAGTACTTC | CAISELAGSYEQYF
TRBJ1-2 | TRBD1 | TRBV7-2 | few | TGTGCCAGCAGCTTAGCGAGTCGACAGGGAGGTACCTATGGCTACACCTTC | CASSLASRQGGTYGYTF
TRBJ2-3 | TRBD2 | TRBV9 | many | TGTGCCAGCAGCGCGTTTAGCGGGAGTGGCACAGATACGCAGTATTTT | CASSAFSGSGTDTQYF
TRBJ2-7 | NA | TRBV4-3 | many | TGCGCCAGCAGCCAAGAGGCAGGGAACCACGAGCAGTACTTC | CASSQEAGNHEQYF
TRBJ2-5 | NA | TRBV20-1 | NA | TGCAGTGAAACATTAGGGGGGGCAAGCGAGACCCAGTACTTC | CSETLGGASETQYF
TRBJ2-7 | NA | TRBV19 | few | TGTGCCAGTAGTGCCGAAGGCAGGGCGAAGGACGAGCAGTACTTC | CASSAEGRAKDEQYF
TRBJ2-3 | TRBD2 | TRBV20-1 | NA | TGCAGTGCGGGAACGACTAGCGGGGGGCCTAGCACAGATACGCAGTATTTT | CSAGTTSGGPSTDTQYF
TRBJ1-1 | NA | TRBV5-1 | NA | TGCGCCAGCAGCCCCGGACACCTTGAAGCTTTCTTT | CASSPGHLEAFF
TRBJ2-3 | TRBD2 | TRBV6-1 | NA | TGTGCCAGCAGCCGCTTAGCGGGAGGAAAAGATACGCAGTATTTT | CASSRLAGGKDTQYF
TRBJ1-3 | TRBD1 | TRBV7-9 | many | TGTGCCAGCAGCGAAATCGACAGGGGGCGTTCAGGAAACACCATATATTTT | CASSEIDRGRSGNTIYF
TRBJ1-4 | TRBD1 | TRBV2 | few | TGTGCCAGCAGCCCCCCGACAGGGAGGGAAAAACTGTTTTTT | CASSPPTGREKLFF
TRBJ2-1 | TRBD1 | TRBV5-1 | many | TGCGCCAGCAGCTGGGGACAGGATAGTATTGGGTTCTTC | CASSWGQDSIGFF
TRBJ2-7 | NA | TRBV29-1 | NA | TGCAGCGTTGGAACGGGGCGCATCTACGAGCAGTACTTC | CSVGTGRIYEQYF
TRBJ2-7 | TRBD2 | TRBV6-5 | NA | TGTGCCAGCAGTTACGGGAGCGGGATTATTTACGAGCAGTACTTC | CASSYGSGIIYEQYF
TRBJ2-1 | NA | TRBV5-6 | NA | TGTGCCAGCAGCCCTGTGGACCTCAGAGGGCTAGACAATGAGCAGTTCTTC | CASSPVDLRGLDNEQFF
TRBJ2-7 | NA | TRBV29-1 | many | TGCAGCGTTGTAAGGTCCTACGAGCAGTACTTC | CSVVRSYEQYF
TRBJ2-2 | TRBD2 | TRBV19 | few | TGTGCCAGTAGCAGACTAGCGGGAGAAAACACCGGGGAGCTGTTTTTT | CASSRLAGENTGELFF
TRBJ2-1 | NA | TRBV15 | many | TGTGCCACCAGCAGAGATGACGGGAACAATGAGCAGTTCTTC | CATSRDDGNNEQFF
TRBJ1-3 | NA | TRBV4-2 | NA | TGTGCCAGCAGCCAAGATCCTAGGCAGGGCACTGGAAACACCATATATTTT | CASSQDPRQGTGNTIYF
TRBJ2-1 | NA | TRBV15 | many | TGTGCCACCAGCAGAGCTTTCAGACGGAAGCCAGACAATGAGCAGTTCTTC | CATSRAFRRKPDNEQFF
TRBJ1-6 | TRBD1 | TRBV4-2 | NA | TGTGCCAGCAGCCAAGATAGGGCAGGGGGCGCAGGATTGAGATCACCCCTCCACTTT | CASSQDRAGGAGLRSPLHF
TRBJ1-5 | NA | TRBV19 | few | TGTGCCAGTAGTAACTCTCACTATAGCAATCAGCCCCAGCATTTT | CASSNSHYSNQPQHF
TRBJ2-1 | TRBD2 | TRBV7-9 | many | TGTGCCAGCAGCTTAGGGCTAGCGGGAGTGTACAATGAGCAGTTCTTC | CASSLGLAGVYNEQFF
TRBJ2-2 | NA | TRBV7-3 | NA | TGTGCCAGCAGCTCCGTAGGGACCATCAACACCGGGGAGCTGTTTTTT | CASSSVGTINTGELFF
TRBJ2-5 | TRBD1 | TRBV5-1 | NA | TGCGCCAGCAGCTCTACCGGGACAGGGGTGAAGACCCAGTACTTC | CASSSTGTGVKTQYF
TRBJ2-1 | NA | TRBV7-2 | many | TGTGCCAGCAGCTTAACCCCAGGGTCCTACAATGAGCAGTTCTTC | CASSLTPGSYNEQFF
TRBJ2-1 | TRBD1 | TRBV5-1 | NA | TGCGCCAGCAGCTTGGGGGACAGGGACTACAATGAGCAGTTCTTC | CASSLGDRDYNEQFF